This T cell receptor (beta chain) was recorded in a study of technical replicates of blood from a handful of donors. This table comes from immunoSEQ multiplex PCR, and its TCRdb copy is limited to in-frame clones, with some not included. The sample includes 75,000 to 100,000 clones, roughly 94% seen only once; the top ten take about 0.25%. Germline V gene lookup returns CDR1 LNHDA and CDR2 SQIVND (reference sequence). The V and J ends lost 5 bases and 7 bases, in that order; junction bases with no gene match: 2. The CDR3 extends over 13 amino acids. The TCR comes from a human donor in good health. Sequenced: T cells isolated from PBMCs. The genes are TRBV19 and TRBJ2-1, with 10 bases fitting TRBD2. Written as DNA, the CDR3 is TGTGCCAGTAGTCCGACTAGCGGGAATGAGCAGTTCTTC. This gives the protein CASSPTSGNEQFF. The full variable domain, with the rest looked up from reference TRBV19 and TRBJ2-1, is DGGITQSPKYLFRKEGQNVTLSCEQNLNHDAMYWYRQDPGQGLRLIYYSQIVNDFQKGDIAEGYSVSREKKESFPLTVTSAQKNPTAFYLCASSPTSGNEQFFGPGTRLTVL.